The 22 T cell receptor beta chains in this list originate from one sample, sequenced in a study of T cells after yellow fever vaccination. Using its own MiXCR run on the 5' RACE reads, TCRdb lists one record per CDR3 protein. Here the sample spans about 340,000 distinct CDR3 sequences, roughly an eighth being singletons. The sequences come from CD4+ T cells sorted from PBMCs, collected 15 days after the yellow fever booster vaccination. These receptors all come from a man younger than 30 who received the YFV17D yellow fever vaccine.

This rearrangement joins TRBV5-4 to TRBJ1-6; 9 bases line up with TRBD1. CDR1 SGHNT and CDR2 YYREEE come from the germline V gene (reference sequence). J gave up 11 bases and V 2 bases, and 8 bases lay outside the gene matches. The CDR3 has 15 residues. In DNA, the CDR3 is TGTGCCAGCAGCTTTCGTGGACAGGGGAACACACCCCTCCACTTT. As protein: CASSFRGQGNTPLHF.

CDR3 coding DNA: TGTGCCAGCAGCTTAGGAGTGAACACAGATACGCAGTATTTT. This gives the protein CASSLGVNTDTQYF. V usage is TRBV11-3 and J usage is TRBJ2-3; D not resolved. Trimming took 1 base from V and 2 from J, leaving 7 bases between them. There are 14 residues in the CDR3. Germline V gene data show CDR1 as SGHNT and CDR2 as YENEEA.

The chain joins TRBV5-1 to TRBJ1-5, with D tentatively TRBD1 (6 bases). The CDR3 length is 15 residues. In germline, CDR1 is SGHRS, CDR2 YFSETQ. V lost 1 base and J lost 6, with 14 bases in between. The DNA for the CDR3 is TGCGCCAGCAGCTTGAGACCAGGGGTGAGTCAGCCCCAGCATTTT. The encoded protein is CASSLRPGVSQPQHF.

This clonotype was seen a few times. The chain couples TRBV5-1 to TRBJ1-6, with TRBD1 identical over 8 bases. Germline CDR1 SGHRS, CDR2 YFSETQ. The CDR3 sequence is 16 residues long. Trimming cost V 0 bases and J 5 bases; bases outside gene matches: 4. CDR3 coding DNA: TGCGCCAGCAGCTTGGATGACAGGGGCAATAATTCACCCCTCCACTTT. Translation: CASSLDDRGNNSPLHF.

V and J are TRBV7-3 and TRBJ2-1; possible D gene TRBD2, 7 bases. The V gene's germline CDR1 is SGHTA and CDR2 FQGTGA. The CDR3 length is 14 residues. The V end lost 0 bases, the J end lost 8 bases, and 11 bases lay between the germline ends. In DNA, the CDR3 is TGTGCCAGCAGCTTAACCCCGGGGGGCGATGAGCAGTTCTTC. Protein: CASSLTPGGDEQFF.

This clonotype was found a few times. The genes are TRBV12-3 or TRBV12-4 and TRBJ1-1, with D possibly being TRBD1 (5 bases). There are 12 residues in the CDR3. V gave up 8 bases and J gave up 3 bases, with 10 bases separating them. CDR3 in DNA: TGTGCCAGCGTGTGGGGGGACACTGAAGCTTTCTTT. Protein sequence: CASVWGDTEAFF.

This clonotype was recorded a few times. The rearrangement uses TRBV11-2 and TRBJ2-5; weak D call: TRBD2 (6 bases). Germline V gene lookup returns CDR1 SGHAT and CDR2 FQNNGV. V was cut by 6 bases and J by 3 bases, with 11 bases left in between. The CDR3 extends over 13 amino acids. In DNA, the CDR3 is TGTGCCAGCAGACGGGGGACGGAAGAGACCCAGTACTTC. It specifies CASRRGTEETQYF.

In this sample, this clonotype turned up a few times. V usage is TRBV12-3 or TRBV12-4 and J usage is TRBJ2-3; possible D gene TRBD1, 5 bases. This CDR3 is 14 amino acids long. The V end lost 2 bases, the J end lost 3 bases, and 9 bases lay between the germline ends. CDR3 region: CASSLMQGTDTQYF. CDR3 nucleotides: TGTGCCAGCAGTTTAATGCAGGGAACAGATACGCAGTATTTT.

This clonotype was counted a few times. The chain employs TRBV5-1 and TRBJ2-3; 9 bases match TRBD2. The germline V gene has CDR1 SGHRS and CDR2 YFSETQ. The CDR3 contains 15 residues. V trimming: 5 bases; J trimming: 3 bases; junction bases outside the gene matches: 7. The CDR3 DNA follows: TGCGCCAGCAGTGTTGCAGCGGGGGGTACAGATACGCAGTATTTT. It translates to CASSVAAGGTDTQYF.

The rearrangement uses TRBV6-6 and TRBJ2-7; TRBD1 is a possible D gene (6 bases). The CDR3 sequence is 15 residues long. Germline-derived CDR1 and CDR2 are MNHNY and SVGAGI (reference sequence). Trimming stripped 5 bases from V and 4 bases from J, with 18 bases between. Here the CDR3 DNA reads TGTGCCAGCAGTCTCGACAGTGGGGGCTTTTACGAGCAGTACTTC. Its protein is CASSLDSGGFYEQYF.

The table lists this clonotype with a few counts. V gene TRBV30 combines with J gene TRBJ1-2, with D uncertain. V was cut by 0 bases and J by 6 bases, with 8 bases left in between. The CDR3 runs 12 residues. Germline CDR1 is GTSNPN and CDR2 is SVGIG (reference sequence). The CDR3 loop reads CAWSVEVNGYTF. As DNA, the CDR3 is TGTGCCTGGAGTGTCGAGGTGAATGGCTACACCTTC. Variable domain in full (rest from reference TRBV30 and TRBJ1-2): SQTIHQWPATLVQPVGSPLSLECTVEGTSNPNLYWYRQAAGRGLQLLFYSVGIGQISSEVPQNLSASRPQDRQFILSSKKLLLSDSGFYLCAWSVEVNGYTFGSGTRLTVV.

This clonotype was counted ten times or more. V and J are TRBV18 and TRBJ1-1; no clear D. With 1 base removed from V and 3 bases from J, the gap between germline ends came to 6 bases. CDR3 size: 13 residues. Germline V gene sequence: CDR1 KGHSH, CDR2 LQKENI. This CDR3 is CASSPQRDTEAFF. In DNA, the CDR3 is TGTGCCAGCTCACCACAAAGGGACACTGAAGCTTTCTTT.

The CDR3 sequence: CASRTSGGQETQYF. The CDR3 bases are TGTGCCAGCAGGACTAGCGGGGGCCAAGAGACCCAGTACTTC. V and J are TRBV7-9 and TRBJ2-5; TRBD2 matches 12 bases. The V gene's germline CDR1 is SEHNR and CDR2 FQNEAQ (reference sequence). J was trimmed by 1 base and V by 6 bases; bases with no gene match: 0. CDR3 size: 14 residues.

The chain carries TRBV6-1 and TRBJ2-1, with a weak D call TRBD1 (6 bases). The CDR3 has 14 residues. The V end was cut by 5 bases, the J end by 12 bases, with 20 bases between. Germline V gene lookup returns CDR1 MNHNS and CDR2 SASEGT. The CDR3 here is CASSLGPRIQGQFF. In nucleotides, the CDR3 is TGTGCCAGCAGTCTAGGTCCCCGAATACAGGGGCAGTTCTTC.

This clonotype was seen a handful of times. The chain recombines TRBV6-5 with TRBJ2-7, with 10 positions matching TRBD1. The ends lost 6 bases at V and 3 bases at J; junction bases unmatched: 5. Germline V gene sequence: CDR1 MNHEY, CDR2 SVGAGI. The length of the CDR3 is 14 residues. The CDR3 sequence is CASRYGQGGYEQYF. The DNA for the CDR3 is TGTGCCAGCAGATATGGACAGGGGGGCTACGAGCAGTACTTC.

This clonotype was observed a handful of times. This rearrangement joins TRBV20-1 to TRBJ1-2; D may be TRBD1 (6 bases). Germline V lookup: CDR1 DFQATT, CDR2 SNEGSKA (reference sequence). V was pared by 0 bases and J by 8 bases, with 22 bases between. The CDR3 is made up of 16 amino acids. The CDR3 reads CSARDRERRGLGGYTF. The CDR3 nucleotides read TGCAGTGCTAGAGATCGGGAGAGAAGGGGGTTAGGAGGCTACACCTTC.

J is TRBJ1-2 and V is TRBV15; perhaps TRBD1 as D (5 bases). Germline CDR1 reads LNHNV; CDR2 reads YYDKDF (reference sequence). The CDR3 length is 16 residues. V was cut by 3 bases and J by 5 bases, with 19 bases left in between. The CDR3 spells CATSSQDTPARYGYTF. CDR3 bases: TGTGCCACCAGCAGCCAGGACACCCCAGCTCGTTATGGCTACACCTTC.

The table lists this clonotype with many counts. The chain is built from TRBV7-8 and TRBJ2-5; TRBD2 agrees at 7 bases. The CDR3 has 14 amino acids. Germline V gene sequence: CDR1 SGHVS, CDR2 FQNEAQ. V trimming: 3 bases; J trimming: 0 bases; junction bases outside the gene matches: 1. CDR3 coding DNA: TGTGCCAGCAGCTTTGGGGGGGACCAAGAGACCCAGTACTTC. Its protein product is CASSFGGDQETQYF. Looking up the rest from reference TRBV7-8 and TRBJ2-5 gives the full variable domain: GAGVSQSPRYKVAKRGQDVALRCDPISGHVSLFWYQQALGQGPEFLTYFQNEAQLDKSGLPSDRFFAERPEGSVSTLKIQRTQQEDSAVYLCASSFGGDQETQYFGPGTRLLVL.

The chain uses TRBV5-5 and TRBJ1-5; TRBD1 matches 7 bases. The CDR3 is 15 amino acids. The germline CDR1 and CDR2 sequences are SGHKS and YYEKEE (reference sequence). After removal of 1 base from V and 0 bases from J, the junction contained 1 base not matched to a gene. The CDR3 nucleotides read TGTGCCAGCAGCTTGAGGGACAGTAGCAATCAGCCCCAGCATTTT. Translation gives CASSLRDSSNQPQHF.

This clonotype appeared a few times. The genes are TRBV19 and TRBJ1-2; 7 positions agree with TRBD1. The V gene's germline CDR1 is LNHDA and CDR2 SQIVND (reference sequence). The CDR3 sequence is 16 residues long. The trim removed 6 bases at V and 7 bases at J, leaving 17 bases unmatched. The CDR3 reads CASRRQGEGEAAGYTF. As DNA, the CDR3 is TGTGCCAGTAGAAGACAGGGAGAGGGAGAGGCCGCTGGCTACACCTTC. Combining the CDR3 with reference TRBV19 and TRBJ1-2 gives the whole variable domain DGGITQSPKYLFRKEGQNVTLSCEQNLNHDAMYWYRQDPGQGLRLIYYSQIVNDFQKGDIAEGYSVSREKKESFPLTVTSAQKNPTAFYLCASRRQGEGEAAGYTFGSGTRLTVV.

V gene TRBV18 combines with J gene TRBJ2-1, with TRBD2 identical over 8 bases. Germline V gene lookup returns CDR1 KGHSH and CDR2 LQKENI. The trim removed 3 bases at V and 2 bases at J, leaving 6 bases unmatched. This CDR3 spans 16 amino acids. The CDR3 reads CASSPPSGRAYNEQFF. CDR3 DNA sequence: TGTGCCAGCTCACCCCCTAGCGGGCGCGCCTACAATGAGCAGTTCTTC.

This clonotype was seen more than once but under ten times. The V call is TRBV7-8, the J call TRBJ2-7, with D possibly being TRBD1 (5 bases). V was clipped by 0 bases and J by 0 bases, with 12 bases between them. This CDR3 has 16 amino acids. Germline CDR1 SGHVS, CDR2 FQNEAQ. The CDR3 loop reads CASSLAGQGISYEQYF. The CDR3, as DNA: TGTGCCAGCAGCTTAGCAGGGCAGGGCATCTCCTACGAGCAGTACTTC.